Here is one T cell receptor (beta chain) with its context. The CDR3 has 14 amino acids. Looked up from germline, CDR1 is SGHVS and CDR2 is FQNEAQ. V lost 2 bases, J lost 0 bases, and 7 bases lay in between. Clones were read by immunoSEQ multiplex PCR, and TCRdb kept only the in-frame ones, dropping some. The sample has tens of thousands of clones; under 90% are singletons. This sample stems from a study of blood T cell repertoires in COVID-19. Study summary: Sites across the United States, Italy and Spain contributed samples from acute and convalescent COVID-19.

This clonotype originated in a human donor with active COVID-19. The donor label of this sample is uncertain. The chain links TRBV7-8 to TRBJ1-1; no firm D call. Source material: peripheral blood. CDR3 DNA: TGTGCCAGCAGCTTATCGAGAATGAACACTGAAGCTTTCTTT. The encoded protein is CASSLSRMNTEAFF. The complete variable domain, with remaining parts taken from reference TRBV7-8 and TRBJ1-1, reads GAGVSQSPRYKVAKRGQDVALRCDPISGHVSLFWYQQALGQGPEFLTYFQNEAQLDKSGLPSDRFFAERPEGSVSTLKIQRTQQEDSAVYLCASSLSRMNTEAFFGQGTRLTVV.